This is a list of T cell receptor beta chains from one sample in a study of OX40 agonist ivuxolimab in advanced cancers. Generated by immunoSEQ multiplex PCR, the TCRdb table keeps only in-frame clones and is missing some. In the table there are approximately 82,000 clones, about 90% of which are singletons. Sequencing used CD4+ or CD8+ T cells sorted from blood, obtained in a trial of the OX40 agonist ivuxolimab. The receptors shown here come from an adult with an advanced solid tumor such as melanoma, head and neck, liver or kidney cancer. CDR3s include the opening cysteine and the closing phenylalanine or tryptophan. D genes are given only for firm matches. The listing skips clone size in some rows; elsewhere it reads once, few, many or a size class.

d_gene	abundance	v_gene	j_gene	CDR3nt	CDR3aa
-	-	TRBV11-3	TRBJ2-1	TGTGCCAGCAGCTTGGACAGCTACAATGAGCAGTTCTTC	CASSLDSYNEQFF
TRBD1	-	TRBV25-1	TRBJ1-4	TGTGCCAGCAGTGAACTGGGACAGGGGAATGAAAAACTGTTTTTT	CASSELGQGNEKLFF
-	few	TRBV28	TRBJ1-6	TGTGCCAGCAGAGATGACAGAAGCTCCTATAATTCACCCCTCCACTTT	CASRDDRSSYNSPLHF
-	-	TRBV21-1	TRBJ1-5	TGTGCCAGCAGCAAATATGAAGAGGTCCGGGAGTGGCCCCAGCATTTT	CASSKYEEVREWPQHF
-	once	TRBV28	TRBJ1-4	TGTGCCAGCAGTTTATCAGGGGATTTTGGAAAACTGTTTTTT	CASSLSGDFGKLFF
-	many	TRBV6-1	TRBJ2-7	TGTGCCAGCAGCCCCACAGGGAGCTACGAGCAGTACTTC	CASSPTGSYEQYF
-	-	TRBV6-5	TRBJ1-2	TGTGCCAGCAGCGGTGGGGGAGGGGCCACCTATGGCTACACCTTC	CASSGGGGATYGYTF
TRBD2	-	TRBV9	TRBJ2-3	TGTGCCAGCAGCATCCCACCCCGGACTAGCGGGGGACGTAATACGCAGTATTTT	CASSIPPRTSGGRNTQYF
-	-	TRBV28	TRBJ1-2	TGTGCCAGCAGTTATCAGGCAGCAGTTCGATATGGCTACACCTTC	CASSYQAAVRYGYTF
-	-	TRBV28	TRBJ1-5	TGTGCCAGCAGTCGGACGGGGCCGATTCAGCCCCAGCATTTT	CASSRTGPIQPQHF
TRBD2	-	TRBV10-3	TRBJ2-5	TGTGCCATCAGTGAGTCGAAGGGACTAGCGGGAGCCTGGGAGACCCAGTACTTC	CAISESKGLAGAWETQYF
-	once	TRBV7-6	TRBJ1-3	TGTGCCAGCAGCTTTAATTCGGGGTCGGACATAGGATCCGGAAACACCATATATTTT	CASSFNSGSDIGSGNTIYF
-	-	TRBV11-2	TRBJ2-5	TGTGCCAGCAGCTCACTCTACGGAGGAGAGCAAGAGACCCAGTACTTC	CASSSLYGGEQETQYF
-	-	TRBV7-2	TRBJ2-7	TGTGCCAGCAGCTCGAGACGTCCGGGACACCTCTCCTACGAGCAGTACTTC	CASSSRRPGHLSYEQYF
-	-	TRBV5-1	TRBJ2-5	TGCGCCAGCAGCGTCGGCCACGGGGGCCAAGAGACCCAGTACTTC	CASSVGHGGQETQYF
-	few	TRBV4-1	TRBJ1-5	TGCGCCAGCAGCCAAGGGCTTCCCCGTTCCAGAGATCAGCCCCAGCATTTT	CASSQGLPRSRDQPQHF
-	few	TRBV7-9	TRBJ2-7	TGTGCCAGCAGCCCCAGACAGCGTTCCTACGAGCAGTACTTC	CASSPRQRSYEQYF
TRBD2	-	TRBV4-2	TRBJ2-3	TGTGCCAGCAGCCCCGGACTAGCGGGAGCGGGCACAGATACGCAGTATTTT	CASSPGLAGAGTDTQYF
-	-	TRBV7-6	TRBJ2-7	TGTGCCAGCAGCTTAGCTCCGGGCGGCAGCGAAAGCTCCTACGAGCAGTACTTC	CASSLAPGGSESSYEQYF
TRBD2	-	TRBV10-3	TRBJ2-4	TGTGCCATGGGGAGCGGGGACATTCAGTACTTC	CAMGSGDIQYF
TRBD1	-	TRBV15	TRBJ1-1	TGTGCCACCAGCAGAGATTCCGGCAGGGGGATGAGGGCTTTCTTT	CATSRDSGRGMRAFF
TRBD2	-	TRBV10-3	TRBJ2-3	TGTGCCATCCAGACTAGCGGGGAGCCAGATACGCAGTATTTT	CAIQTSGEPDTQYF
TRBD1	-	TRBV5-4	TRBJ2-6	TGTGCCAGCAGCTTGGGGGACAGGGATGCCGGGGCCAACGTCCTGACTTTC	CASSLGDRDAGANVLTF
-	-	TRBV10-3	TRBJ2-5	TGTGCCATCAGTGAGCGGGGTAGGGGAGCGAAAGAGACCCAGTACTTC	CAISERGRGAKETQYF
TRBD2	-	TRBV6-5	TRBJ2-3	TGTGCCAGCCGTACTTGGCTAGCGGGAACAGATACGCAGTATTTT	CASRTWLAGTDTQYF
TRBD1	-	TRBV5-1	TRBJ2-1	TGCGCCAGCAGCCCACTGGGACAGGGCTACAATGAGCAGTTCTTC	CASSPLGQGYNEQFF
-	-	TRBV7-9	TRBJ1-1	TGTGCCAGCAGCTTAGCGTGGCTCACTGAAGCTTTCTTT	CASSLAWLTEAFF
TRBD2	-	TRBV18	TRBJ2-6	TGTGCCAGCTCACCAGCGGGGGTGGGCTCTGGGGCCAACGTCCTGACTTTC	CASSPAGVGSGANVLTF
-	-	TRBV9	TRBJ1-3	TGTGCCAGCACCCCTGGCAGGGCGAGAAACACCATATATTTT	CASTPGRARNTIYF
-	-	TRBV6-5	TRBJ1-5	TGTGCCAGCAGTTACTCGATGACAGCGAATCAGCCCCAGCATTTT	CASSYSMTANQPQHF
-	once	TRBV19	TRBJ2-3	TGTGCCAGTGTTGGCCGAATGAGGGATACGCAGTATTTT	CASVGRMRDTQYF
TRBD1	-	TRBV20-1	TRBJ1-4	TGCAGTGCTAGAGGGGACAGGGCTCCCACCTTT	CSARGDRAPTF
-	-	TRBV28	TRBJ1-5	TGTGCCAGCAGTTGGGGGGCATTAACCAGCAATCAGCCCCAGCATTTT	CASSWGALTSNQPQHF
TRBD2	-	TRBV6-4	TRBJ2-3	TGTGCCAGCAGAAGGACTAGCGCAAGCACAGATACGCAGTATTTT	CASRRTSASTDTQYF
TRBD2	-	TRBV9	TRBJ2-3	TGTGCCAGCAGCCCCGGACTAGCGGGGGGTGCGACAGATACGCAGTATTTT	CASSPGLAGGATDTQYF
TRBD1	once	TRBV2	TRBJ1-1	TGTGCCAGCAGTACAGGGGGGCCTGAAGCTTTCTTT	CASSTGGPEAFF
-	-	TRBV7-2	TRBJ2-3	TGTGCCAGCAGCCCCAGAGGCCGGGATACGCAGTATTTT	CASSPRGRDTQYF
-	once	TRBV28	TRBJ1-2	TGTGCCAGCAGTTTTGGGGATAACTATGGCTACACCTTC	CASSFGDNYGYTF
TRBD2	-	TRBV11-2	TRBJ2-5	TGTGCCAGCAGCCAGGGAAGCCGGGGGGGGTTACAGACCCAGTACTTC	CASSQGSRGGLQTQYF
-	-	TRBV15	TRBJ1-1	TGTGCCACCAGCTGGGGTGAGAACACTGAAGCTTTCTTT	CATSWGENTEAFF
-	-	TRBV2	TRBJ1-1	TGTGCCAGCAGTGAATTAGGGAGTCCTGAAGCTTTCTTT	CASSELGSPEAFF
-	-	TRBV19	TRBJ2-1	TGTGCCAGTAGTCCTATCCGCCAGAACTACAATGAGCAGTTCTTC	CASSPIRQNYNEQFF
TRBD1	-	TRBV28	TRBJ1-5	TGTGCCAGCAGTTTAATTATACGCGAGACAGGGATGAGCAATCAGCCCCAGCATTTT	CASSLIIRETGMSNQPQHF
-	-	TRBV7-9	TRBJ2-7	TGTGCCAGCAGCTTGGGACCGGGAACCGAGCAGTACTTC	CASSLGPGTEQYF
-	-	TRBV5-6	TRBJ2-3	TGTGCCAGCAGCTTACGCGGACTTGCCACAGATACGCAGTATTTT	CASSLRGLATDTQYF
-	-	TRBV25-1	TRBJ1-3	TGTGCCAGCAGTGAATACGGACGGTTTTGGGGTGGAAACACCATATATTTT	CASSEYGRFWGGNTIYF
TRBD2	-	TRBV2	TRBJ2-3	TGTGCCAGCAGGAGACTAGCGGGGGAACCAGATACGCAGTATTTT	CASRRLAGEPDTQYF
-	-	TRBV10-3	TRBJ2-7	TGTGCCAGCAGGCTCCCGGGCACCTACGAGCAGTACTTC	CASRLPGTYEQYF